This TCR beta chain was profiled in a study of memory CD4+ T cells and cytomegalovirus serostatus. Study-wide results and caveats: CMV serostatus prediction reached median AUC 0.95, or 0.91 with US-trained model.

The data were produced by immunoSEQ multiplex PCR, yet TCRdb's version contains in-frame clones alone and is incomplete. Of over 35,000 clones in the sample, about 73% are singletons; the top ten hold approximately 0.97%. The sort gate was single viable CD3+CD4+CD8-CD45RO+ cells for memory CD4+ T cells. V gave up 1 base and J gave up 5 bases, with 6 bases separating them. The CDR3 runs to 13 residues. Germline CDR1 is SGHTA and CDR2 is FQGNSA. With regard to this clone: The target antigen is unknown.

This chain uses TRBV7-2 with TRBJ1-5, with unresolved D. The sequenced material came from memory CD4+ T cells from blood. This sequence originates from an adult in good health and CMV-seronegative. The CDR3 DNA follows: TGTGCCAGCAGCTTAGGGACCTATCAGCCCCAGCATTTT. Its protein is CASSLGTYQPQHF.